The source of this T cell receptor beta chain is a study of blood T cell repertoires in COVID-19. From germline, CDR1 is LGHDT and CDR2 YNNKEL (reference sequence). This CDR3 spans 15 amino acids. After removal of 2 bases from V and 4 bases from J, the junction contained 7 bases not matched to a gene. Clinical history reported by participants formed the basis on which cohorts were assigned. Donors in Cohort 3 who had recovered were those with two negative PCRs, healthcare professional clearance, or resolution of their symptoms. Profiled with immunoSEQ multiplex PCR; TCRdb holds only in-frame clones, not every one. The sample yields around 380,000 clones, more than 70% seen once.

Sequencing was carried out using PBMCs or T cells enriched from blood (not recorded which). This clonotype was sampled from a man under 40 who had recovered from COVID-19. This chain joins TRBV3-1 (or the pseudogene TRBV3-2) and TRBJ1-2; 7 bases fit TRBD1. The CDR3 reads CASSQPGGDSYGYTF. The CDR3 DNA is TGTGCCAGCAGCCAACCGGGGGGGGACAGCTATGGCTACACCTTC.